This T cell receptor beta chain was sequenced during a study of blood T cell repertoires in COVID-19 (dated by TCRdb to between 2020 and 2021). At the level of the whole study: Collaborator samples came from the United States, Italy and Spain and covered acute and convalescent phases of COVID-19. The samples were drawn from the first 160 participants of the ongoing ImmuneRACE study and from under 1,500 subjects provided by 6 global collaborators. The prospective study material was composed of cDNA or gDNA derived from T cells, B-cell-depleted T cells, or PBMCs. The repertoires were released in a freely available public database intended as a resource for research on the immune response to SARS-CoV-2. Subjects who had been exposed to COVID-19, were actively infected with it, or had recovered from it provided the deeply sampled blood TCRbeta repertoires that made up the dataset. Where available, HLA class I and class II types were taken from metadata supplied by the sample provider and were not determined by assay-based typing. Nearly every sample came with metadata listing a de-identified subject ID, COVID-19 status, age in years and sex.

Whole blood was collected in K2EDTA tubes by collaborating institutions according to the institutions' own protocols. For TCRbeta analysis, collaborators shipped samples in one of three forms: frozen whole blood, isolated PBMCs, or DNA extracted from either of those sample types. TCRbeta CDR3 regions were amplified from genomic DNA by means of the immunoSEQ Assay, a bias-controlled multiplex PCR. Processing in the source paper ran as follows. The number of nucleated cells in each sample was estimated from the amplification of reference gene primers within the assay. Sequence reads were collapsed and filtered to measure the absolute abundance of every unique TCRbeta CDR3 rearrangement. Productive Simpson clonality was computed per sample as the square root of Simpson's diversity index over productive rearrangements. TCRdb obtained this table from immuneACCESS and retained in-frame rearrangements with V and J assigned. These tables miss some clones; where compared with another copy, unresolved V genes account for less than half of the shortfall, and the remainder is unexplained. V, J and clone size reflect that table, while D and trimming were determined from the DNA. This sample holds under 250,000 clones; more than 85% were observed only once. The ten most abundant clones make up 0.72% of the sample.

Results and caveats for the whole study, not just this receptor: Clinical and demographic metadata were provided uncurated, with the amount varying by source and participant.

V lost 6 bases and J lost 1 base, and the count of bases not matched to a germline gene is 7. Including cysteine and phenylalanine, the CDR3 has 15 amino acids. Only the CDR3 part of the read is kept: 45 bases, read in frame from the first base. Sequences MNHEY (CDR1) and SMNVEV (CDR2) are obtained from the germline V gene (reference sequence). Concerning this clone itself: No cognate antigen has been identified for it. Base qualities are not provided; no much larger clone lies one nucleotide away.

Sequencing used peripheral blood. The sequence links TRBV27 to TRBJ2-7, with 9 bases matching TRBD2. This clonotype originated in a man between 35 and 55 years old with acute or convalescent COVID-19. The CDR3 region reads CASRSVTSGSYEQYF. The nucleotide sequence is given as TGTGCCAGCAGGTCTGTGACTAGCGGTTCCTACGAGCAGTACTTC.